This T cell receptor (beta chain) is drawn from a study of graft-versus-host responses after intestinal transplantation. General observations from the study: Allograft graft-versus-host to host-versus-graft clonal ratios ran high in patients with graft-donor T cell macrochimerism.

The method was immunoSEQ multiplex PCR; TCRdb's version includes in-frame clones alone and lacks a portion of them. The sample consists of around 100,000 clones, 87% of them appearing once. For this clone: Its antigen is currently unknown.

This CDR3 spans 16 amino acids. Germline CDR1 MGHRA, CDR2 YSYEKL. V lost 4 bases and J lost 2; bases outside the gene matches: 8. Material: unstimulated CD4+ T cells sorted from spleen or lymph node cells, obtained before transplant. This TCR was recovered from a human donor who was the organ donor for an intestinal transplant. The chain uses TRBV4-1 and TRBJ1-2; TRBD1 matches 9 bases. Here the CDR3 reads CASSPIGQGKNYGYTF. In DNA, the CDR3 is TGCGCCAGCAGCCCCATCGGACAGGGGAAAAACTATGGCTACACCTTC.